Described below is a single T cell receptor (beta chain) sequence and its context. Antigen unknown. The data are from a study of T-cell memory formation after mild COVID-19. Study information: Clusters were largely donor specific.

Germline CDR1 is SGHRS and CDR2 is YFSETQ. The CDR3 contains 13 residues. The V end was cut by 0 bases, the J end by 5 bases, with 8 bases between. Whole-study results and caveats: Memory from before infection featured some responding clones, which suggests cross-reactive memory joined.

In TCRdb, the 5' RACE reads were re-called with MiXCR into one record per CDR3 protein. In the table there are 220,000 or so distinct CDR3 sequences, 9.5% to 10% of which are singletons. Material for sequencing was PBMCs or a T cell subset sorted from them (not recorded which). The receptor was derived from a man in his late teens or twenties who had mild COVID-19 (a few samples of this study predate the infection). Cell type and time point are not known. This rearrangement joins TRBV5-1 to TRBJ2-5, with D perhaps matching TRBD2 (6 bases). The CDR3: CASSLAGDETQYF. CDR3 nucleotide sequence: TGCGCCAGCAGCTTGGCGGGGGACGAGACCCAGTACTTC.